One sample yielded the 8 T cell receptor beta chains listed below, sequenced in a study of brain T cells in children with intractable seizures. The time point denotes: blood from clinic visit 5 months post-surgery; TSC patient then seizure free. Using immunoSEQ multiplex PCR, the repertoire was profiled, and TCRdb retains in-frame clones only, with some absent. The sample records a few hundred thousand clones, about 94% being singletons. The material was peripheral blood, obtained around 5 months after surgery. The receptors originated from a boy less than two years old with tuberous sclerosis and intractable seizures.

The chain carries TRBV24-1 and TRBJ2-3, with 7 bases matching TRBD2. Germline values: CDR1 KGHDR, CDR2 SFDVKD. V lost 0 bases and J lost 4; bases outside the gene matches: 0. This CDR3 comprises 14 residues. The DNA for the CDR3 is TGTGCCACCAGTGATTTGGGGGGGGCAGATACGCAGTATTTT. It codes for CATSDLGGADTQYF.

The rearrangement uses TRBV2 and TRBJ2-7; 13 nucleotides align to TRBD2. V shed 8 bases and J 4 bases; nucleotides not matched to a gene: 17. CDR3 size: 18 residues. Germline CDR1 SNHLY, CDR2 FYNNEI. CDR3 protein: CASAGLAGDVLARYEQYF. CDR3 DNA: TGTGCCAGCGCAGGACTAGCGGGAGACGTCCTCGCGAGGTACGAGCAGTACTTC.

The chain recombines TRBV28 with TRBJ2-7; 9 bases are shared with TRBD2. The CDR3 sequence is 15 residues long. V lost 7 bases, J lost 5 bases, and 12 bases stayed unmatched. Looked up from germline, CDR1 is MDHEN and CDR2 is SYDVKM. This CDR3 reads CASTPKGLAGNEQYF. In DNA, the CDR3 is TGTGCCAGCACTCCTAAGGGGCTAGCGGGAAACGAGCAGTACTTC.

CDR3 sequence (DNA): TGTGCCAGCAGCCAAGATCGAATCGCTAGCGGGGGGCAAGAGACCCAGTACTTC. Protein sequence: CASSQDRIASGGQETQYF. This chain uses TRBV4-2 with TRBJ2-5, with 11 bases aligning to TRBD2. The J segment lost 2 bases and the V segment lost 0 bases, leaving 8 bases of the junction unmatched. Germline V gene lookup returns CDR1 LGHNA and CDR2 YNFKEQ. CDR3 length equals 18 residues.

The chain combines TRBV19 with TRBJ1-5; 7 bases line up with TRBD1. This CDR3 is 15 amino acids long. J gave up 3 bases and V 3 bases, and 5 bases lay outside the gene matches. Germline lookup yields CDR1 LNHDA and CDR2 SQIVND (reference sequence). In DNA, the CDR3 is TGTGCCAGTAGTATCCCAGGGGGTCCCAATCAGCCCCAGCATTTT. Protein: CASSIPGGPNQPQHF.

This clone turned up a few times. The rearrangement uses TRBV6-1 and TRBJ2-2, with 11 bases matching TRBD2. Germline V gene data show CDR1 as MNHNS and CDR2 as SASEGT. CDR3 length: 15 residues. With V trimmed by 2 bases and J by 4 bases, 0 bases remained unmatched. In DNA form, the CDR3 reads TGTGCCAGCAGTGAACTAGCGGGGGGCACCGGGGAGCTGTTTTTT. Amino acids: CASSELAGGTGELFF.

The chain recombines TRBV3-1 (or the pseudogene TRBV3-2) with TRBJ1-5; D call uncertain. V was trimmed by 0 bases and J by 4 bases, leaving 4 bases between them. The CDR3 extends over 13 amino acids. Germline lookup yields CDR1 LGHDT and CDR2 YNNKEL (reference sequence). The DNA for the CDR3 is TGTGCCAGCAGCCAAGACAATAATCAGCCCCAGCATTTT. It encodes CASSQDNNQPQHF.

The chain employs TRBV24-1 and TRBJ2-1, with TRBD2 matching 8 bases. J gave up 3 bases and V 9 bases, and 6 bases lay outside the gene matches. Germline V CDR1 and CDR2: KGHDR, SFDVKD. The CDR3 spans 14 residues. This CDR3 reads CATEAGTSYNEQFF. CDR3 nucleotide sequence: TGTGCCACCGAAGCCGGGACTAGCTACAATGAGCAGTTCTTC.